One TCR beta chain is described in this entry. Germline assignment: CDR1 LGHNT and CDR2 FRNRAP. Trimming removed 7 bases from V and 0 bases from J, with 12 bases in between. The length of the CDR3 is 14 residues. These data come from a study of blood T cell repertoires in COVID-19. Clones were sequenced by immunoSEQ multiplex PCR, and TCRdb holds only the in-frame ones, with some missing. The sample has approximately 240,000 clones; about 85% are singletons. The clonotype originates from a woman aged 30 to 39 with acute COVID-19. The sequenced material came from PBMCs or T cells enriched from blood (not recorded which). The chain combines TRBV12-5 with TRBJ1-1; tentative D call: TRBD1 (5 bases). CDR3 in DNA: TGTGCTAGTGCTGACAGAAACCTGAACACTGAAGCTTTCTTT. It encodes CASADRNLNTEAFF.